What follows describes a single TCR beta chain. Its antigen is unidentified. In germline, CDR1 is KGHDR, CDR2 SFDVKD. The CDR3 is made up of 18 amino acids. Trimming pared 1 base from V and 0 bases from J, leaving 16 bases between. These data are taken from a study of regulatory T cells in long-lasting Graves disease. Study findings and constraints: Favored usage of TRBV28, TRBJ1-2 and TRBJ2-5 was recorded in persistent disease.

Arm-PCR of CDR3 regions and iRepertoire HTBI primers were used to build TCR beta libraries. TCRdb re-called the multiplex PCR reads with MiXCR, one entry per CDR3 protein. The profile shows some 300,000 distinct CDR3 sequences, more than 20% of them singletons. Regarding time point: persistent/refractory GD, antithyroid drugs over 5 years with positive TRAb. PBMCs were the source of the RNA used for TCR sequencing. The patients were enrolled through endocrinology in Xi'an, China. This sequence was found in a female donor with Graves disease. This chain connects TRBV24-1 to TRBJ2-3, with D hard to call. The material was peripheral blood mononuclear cells (PBMCs), obtained when the disease was refractory, from a patient treated with antithyroid drugs. CDR3: CATSDFWPTRSSTDTQYF. The DNA for the CDR3 is TGTGCCACCAGTGATTTTTGGCCAACTCGTTCTAGCACAGATACGCAGTATTTT.